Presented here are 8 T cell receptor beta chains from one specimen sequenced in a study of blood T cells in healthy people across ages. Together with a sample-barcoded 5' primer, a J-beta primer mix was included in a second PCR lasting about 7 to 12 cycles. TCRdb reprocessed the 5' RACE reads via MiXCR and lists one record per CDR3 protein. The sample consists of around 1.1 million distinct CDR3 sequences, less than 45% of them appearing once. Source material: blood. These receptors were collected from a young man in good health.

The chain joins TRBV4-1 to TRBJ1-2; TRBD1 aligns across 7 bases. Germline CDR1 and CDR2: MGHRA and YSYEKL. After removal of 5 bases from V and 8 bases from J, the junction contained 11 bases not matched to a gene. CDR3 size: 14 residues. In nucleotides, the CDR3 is TGCGCCAGCAGCACCCCTAGACAGGGAGGCGGCTACACCTTC. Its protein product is CASSTPRQGGGYTF.

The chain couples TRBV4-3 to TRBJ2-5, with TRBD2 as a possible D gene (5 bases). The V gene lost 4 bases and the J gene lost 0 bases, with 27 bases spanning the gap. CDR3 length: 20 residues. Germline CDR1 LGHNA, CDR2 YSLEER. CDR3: CASSPRIMGRTSSYQETQYF. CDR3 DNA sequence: TGCGCCAGCAGCCCAAGGATTATGGGGAGAACCAGTTCCTACCAAGAGACCCAGTACTTC.

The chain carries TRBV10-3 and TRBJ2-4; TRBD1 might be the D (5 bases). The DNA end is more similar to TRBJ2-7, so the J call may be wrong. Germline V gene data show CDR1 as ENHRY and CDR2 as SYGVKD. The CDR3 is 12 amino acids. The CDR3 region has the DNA TGTGCCATCGCCAGGGCGGACGGCGAGCAGTACTTC. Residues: CAIARADGEQYF.

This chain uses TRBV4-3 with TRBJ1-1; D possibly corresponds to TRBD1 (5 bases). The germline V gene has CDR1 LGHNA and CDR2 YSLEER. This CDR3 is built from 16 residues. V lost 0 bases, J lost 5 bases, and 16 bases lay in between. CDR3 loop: CASSQDEQGKRTEAFF. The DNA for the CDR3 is TGCGCCAGCAGCCAAGATGAGCAGGGAAAGCGGACTGAAGCTTTCTTT.

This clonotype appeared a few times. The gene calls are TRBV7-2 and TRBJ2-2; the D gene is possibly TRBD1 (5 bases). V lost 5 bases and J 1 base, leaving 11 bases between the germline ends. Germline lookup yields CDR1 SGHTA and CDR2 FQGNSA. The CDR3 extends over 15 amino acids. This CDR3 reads CASSLQTENTGELFF. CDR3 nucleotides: TGTGCCAGCAGCCTCCAGACAGAGAACACCGGGGAGCTGTTTTTT.

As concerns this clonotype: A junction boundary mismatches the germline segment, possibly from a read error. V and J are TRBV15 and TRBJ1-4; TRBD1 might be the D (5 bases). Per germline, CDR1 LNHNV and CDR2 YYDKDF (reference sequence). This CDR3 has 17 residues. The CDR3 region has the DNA TGTGCCGCCAGCAGTCAACGGCGGGGAGGGGTTGGTGAAAAACTGTTTTTT. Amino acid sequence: CAASSQRRGGVGEKLFF.

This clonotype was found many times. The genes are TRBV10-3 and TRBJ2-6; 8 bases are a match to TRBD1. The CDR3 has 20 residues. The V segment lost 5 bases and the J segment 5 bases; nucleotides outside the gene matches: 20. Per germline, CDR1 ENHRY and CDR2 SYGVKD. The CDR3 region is CAISPYETGARFLWANVLTF. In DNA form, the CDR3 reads TGTGCCATCAGTCCTTACGAGACAGGGGCCCGCTTCCTCTGGGCCAACGTCCTGACTTTC.

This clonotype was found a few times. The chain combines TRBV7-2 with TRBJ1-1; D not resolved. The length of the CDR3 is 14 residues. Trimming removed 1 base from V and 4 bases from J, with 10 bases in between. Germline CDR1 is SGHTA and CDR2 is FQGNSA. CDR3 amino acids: CASSLGPESTEAFF. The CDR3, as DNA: TGTGCCAGCAGCTTAGGCCCAGAGAGCACTGAAGCTTTCTTT.